The next 13 T cell receptor beta chains were all read from a single sample in a study of regulatory T cells in long-lasting Graves disease. This sample's time point: newly diagnosed GD, antithyroid drugs for less than 3 months. Extracted PBMC RNA gave rise to the TCR library. For TCR beta, libraries came from iRepertoire HTBI primers and Arm-PCR of CDR3 regions. TCRdb independently ran MiXCR on the multiplex PCR reads; one entry per CDR3 protein. The sample lists around 250,000 distinct CDR3 sequences; 18% were seen once. This sample was also put to use in a study of T cells in Graves' hyperthyroidism and ophthalmopathy.

Sequenced here: peripheral blood mononuclear cells (PBMCs), sampled at new diagnosis, from a patient treated with antithyroid drugs. These receptors all stem from a young woman with Graves disease.

The V and J genes are TRBV12-3 or TRBV12-4 and TRBJ1-2, with 7 positions matching TRBD1. Trimming at V came to 7 bases and at J to 8 bases, leaving 7 bases not matched to a gene. The CDR3 contains 12 residues. The CDR3 protein is CASTRGLGGYTF. CDR3 coding DNA: TGTGCCAGCACTAGGGGGCTTGGGGGCTACACCTTC.

This clonotype was counted many times. The CDR3: CSARDRASGNTYEQYF. The CDR3 region has the DNA TGCAGTGCTAGAGATAGGGCTAGCGGGAATACCTACGAGCAGTACTTC. The J gene is TRBJ2-7, the V gene TRBV20-1; 9 bases agree with TRBD2. Looked up from germline, CDR1 is DFQATT and CDR2 is SNEGSKA (reference sequence). The CDR3 runs 16 residues. V dropped 0 bases and J dropped 2; count of bases not matched to a gene: 8.

At least ten counts were recorded for this clonotype. J is TRBJ1-2 and V is TRBV5-1; D not certain. Germline V gene lookup returns CDR1 SGHRS and CDR2 YFSETQ. The V end was cut by 2 bases, the J end by 2 bases, with 10 bases between. The CDR3 runs 14 residues. The CDR3 region is CASSFTGENYGYTF. In DNA form, the CDR3 reads TGCGCCAGCAGCTTTACGGGAGAGAACTATGGCTACACCTTC. The full variable domain, in which reference TRBV5-1 and TRBJ1-2 provide the parts outside the CDR3, is KAGVTQTPRYLIKTRGQQVTLSCSPISGHRSVSWYQQTPGQGLQFLFEYFSETQRNKGNFPGRFSGRQFSNSRSEMNVSTLELGDSALYLCASSFTGENYGYTFGSGTRLTVV.

This clonotype was seen ten or more times. V and J are TRBV5-1 and TRBJ1-1; D unclear. V was trimmed by 0 bases and J by 3 bases, leaving 9 bases between them. Germline V gives CDR1 SGHRS, CDR2 YFSETQ. There are 14 residues in the CDR3. CDR3 in amino acids: CASSLGQAYTEAFF. CDR3 bases: TGCGCCAGCAGCTTGGGCCAGGCGTACACTGAAGCTTTCTTT.

This chain joins TRBV20-1 and TRBJ2-3; 10 bases are a match to TRBD2. The junction had 12 bases not matched to a gene; V was cut back by 1 base and J by 5 bases. This CDR3 contains 17 residues. Germline V gene lookup returns CDR1 DFQATT and CDR2 SNEGSKA (reference sequence). CDR3 in DNA: TGCAGTGCTAGAGGGGGCAGCGGGGGGGTGATATTAGATACGCAGTATTTT. As protein: CSARGGSGGVILDTQYF.

This clonotype was observed at least ten times. V gene TRBV20-1 combines with J gene TRBJ1-4; 8 positions agree with TRBD1. The V segment lost 6 bases and the J segment 4 bases; nucleotides outside the gene matches: 7. The CDR3 consists of 14 residues. Germline V gene data show CDR1 as DFQATT and CDR2 as SNEGSKA (reference sequence). The DNA of the CDR3 is TGCAGTGCAAGGACAGGGCCGGGTAATGAAAAACTGTTTTTT. Protein product: CSARTGPGNEKLFF.

In this sample, this clonotype turned up many times. This chain uses TRBV14 with TRBJ1-4, with D possibly TRBD1 on 6 matching bases. From germline, CDR1 is SGHDN and CDR2 FVKESK. Trimming took 4 bases from V and 3 from J, leaving 12 bases between them. The CDR3 totals 15 residues. The CDR3 coding sequence is TGTGCCAGCAGCCTTTGGGGACAAGCTAATGAAAAACTGTTTTTT. Its translation: CASSLWGQANEKLFF.

Regarding this clonotype: This could be a read error, since a much larger clone is one nucleotide away. This CDR3 reads CSVEDPRGIYEQYF. The CDR3 nucleotides are TGCAGCGTTGAAGACCCCAGGGGTATCTACGAGCAGTACTTC. The J gene is TRBJ2-7, the V gene TRBV29-1, with D tentatively TRBD1 (6 bases). The CDR3 contains 14 residues. V dropped 0 bases and J dropped 3 bases, with 12 bases sitting between them. Per germline, CDR1 SQVTM and CDR2 ANQGSEA.

This clonotype was recorded at least ten times. The V gene is TRBV11-1, the J gene TRBJ1-2; D call uncertain. The CDR3 length is 14 residues. Trimming took 2 bases from V and 2 from J, leaving 9 bases between them. Germline V lookup: CDR1 SGHAT, CDR2 FQDESV (reference sequence). Written as DNA, the CDR3 is TGTGCCAGCAGCTTACACTTTCAGAACTATGGCTACACCTTC. Its translation: CASSLHFQNYGYTF. Based on the CDR3 plus reference TRBV11-1 and TRBJ1-2, the full variable domain is EAEVAQSPRYKITEKSQAVAFWCDPISGHATLYWYRQILGQGPELLVQFQDESVVDDSQLPKDRFSAERLKGVDSTLKIQPAELGDSAMYLCASSLHFQNYGYTFGSGTRLTVV.

Ten or more counts support this clonotype. V usage is TRBV4-1 and J usage is TRBJ1-4, with TRBD1 identical over 8 bases. The V gene end was trimmed by 5 bases and the J gene end by 7 bases; junction bases not matched to a gene: 9. The germline V gene has CDR1 MGHRA and CDR2 YSYEKL. The CDR3 runs 15 residues. Here the CDR3 reads CASSASTGVSEKLFF. The CDR3 bases are TGCGCCAGCAGCGCCTCGACAGGGGTGAGTGAAAAACTGTTTTTT.

As concerns this clonotype: A much larger clone lies one base from this, so it may be a read error. J is TRBJ2-3 and V is TRBV12-3 or TRBV12-4; D ambiguous. The better agreement between TRBJ2-5 and the DNA end casts doubt on the J call. This CDR3 is 15 amino acids long. The CDR3 spells CASSPPPSRRETQYF. CDR3 DNA: TGTGCCAGCAGTCCTCCCCCCTCTCGGAGAGAGACCCAGTACTTC.

The chain couples TRBV25-1 to TRBJ1-2, with D unresolved. The CDR3 spans 12 residues. The V gene lost 8 bases and the J gene lost 4 bases, with 11 bases spanning the gap. Germline V gene lookup returns CDR1 MGHDK and CDR2 SYGVNS. CDR3 sequence (DNA): TGTGCCAGCCAAGATTATTCCTATGGCTACACCTTC. It encodes CASQDYSYGYTF.

This clonotype was seen a few times. A read error likely explains this, since a far larger clone differs by one base. The rearrangement uses TRBV11-2 and TRBJ2-5, with TRBD2 matching over 8 bases. The CDR3 is 15 amino acids. J gave up 11 bases and V 3 bases, and 14 bases lay outside the gene matches. The V gene's germline CDR1 is SGHAT and CDR2 FQNNGV. This CDR3 is CASSFASGFNNEQYF. CDR3 in DNA: TGTGCCAGCAGCTTTGCTAGCGGGTTTAACAATGAGCAGTACTTC.